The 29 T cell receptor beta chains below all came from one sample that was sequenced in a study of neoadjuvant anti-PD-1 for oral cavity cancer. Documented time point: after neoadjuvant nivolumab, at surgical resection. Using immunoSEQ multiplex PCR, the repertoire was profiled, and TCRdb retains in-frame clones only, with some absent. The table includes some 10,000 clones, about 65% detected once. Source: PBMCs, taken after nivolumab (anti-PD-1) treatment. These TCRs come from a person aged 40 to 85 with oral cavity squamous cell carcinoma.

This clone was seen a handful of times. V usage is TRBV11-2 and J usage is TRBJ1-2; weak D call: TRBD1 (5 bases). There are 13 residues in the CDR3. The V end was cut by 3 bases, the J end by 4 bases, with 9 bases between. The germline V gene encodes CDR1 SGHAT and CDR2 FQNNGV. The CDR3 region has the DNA TGTGCCAGCAGCTTTCGGGACGGCTATGGCTACACCTTC. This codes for CASSFRDGYGYTF.

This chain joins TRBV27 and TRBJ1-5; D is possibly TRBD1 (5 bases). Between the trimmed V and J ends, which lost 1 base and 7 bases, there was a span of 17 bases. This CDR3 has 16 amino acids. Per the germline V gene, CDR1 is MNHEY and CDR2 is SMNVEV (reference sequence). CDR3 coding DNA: TGTGCCAGCAGTTTATTCCCCACGGGGAGGGACCAGCCCCAGCATTTT. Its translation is CASSLFPTGRDQPQHF.

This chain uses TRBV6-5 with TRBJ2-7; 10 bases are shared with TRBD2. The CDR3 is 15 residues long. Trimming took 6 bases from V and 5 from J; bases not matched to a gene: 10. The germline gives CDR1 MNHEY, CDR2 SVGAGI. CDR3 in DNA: TGTGCCAGCAGAAGCGCCGGGACTAGCGCCCACGAGCAGTACTTC. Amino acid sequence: CASRSAGTSAHEQYF.

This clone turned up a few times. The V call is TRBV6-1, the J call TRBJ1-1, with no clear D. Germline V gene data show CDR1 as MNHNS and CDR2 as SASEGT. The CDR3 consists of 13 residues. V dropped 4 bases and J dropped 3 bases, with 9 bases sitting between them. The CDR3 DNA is TGTGCCAGCAGTGCCGGAGGGTACACTGAAGCTTTCTTT. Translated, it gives CASSAGGYTEAFF.

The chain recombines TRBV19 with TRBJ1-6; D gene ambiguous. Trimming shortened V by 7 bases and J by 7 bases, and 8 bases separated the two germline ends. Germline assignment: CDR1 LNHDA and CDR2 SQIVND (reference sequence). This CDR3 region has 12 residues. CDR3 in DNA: TGTGCCAGTAACTTTCTAAATTCACCCCTCCACTTT. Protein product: CASNFLNSPLHF.

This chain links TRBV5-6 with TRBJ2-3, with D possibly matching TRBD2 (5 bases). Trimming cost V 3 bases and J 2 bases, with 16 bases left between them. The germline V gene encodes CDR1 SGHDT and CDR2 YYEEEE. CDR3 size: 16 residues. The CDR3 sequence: CASSYIGGPDTDTQYF. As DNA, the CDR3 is TGTGCCAGCAGCTATATTGGCGGGCCCGACACAGATACGCAGTATTTT.

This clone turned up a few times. The CDR3 loop is CAISESTRQPQHF. CDR3 sequence (DNA): TGTGCCATCAGTGAGTCGACACGGCAGCCCCAGCATTTT. The V gene is TRBV10-3, the J gene TRBJ1-5; no definite D call. Germline V gene data show CDR1 as ENHRY and CDR2 as SYGVKD. Trimming left V 0 bases short and J 7 bases short, with 7 bases between. The CDR3 contains 13 residues.

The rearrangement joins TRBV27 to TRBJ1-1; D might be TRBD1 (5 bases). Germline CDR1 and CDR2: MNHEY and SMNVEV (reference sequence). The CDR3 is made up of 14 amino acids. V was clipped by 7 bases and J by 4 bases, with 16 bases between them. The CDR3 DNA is TGTGCCAGCACTACCGCGAGGGGTTTCACTGAAGCTTTCTTT. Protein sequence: CASTTARGFTEAFF.

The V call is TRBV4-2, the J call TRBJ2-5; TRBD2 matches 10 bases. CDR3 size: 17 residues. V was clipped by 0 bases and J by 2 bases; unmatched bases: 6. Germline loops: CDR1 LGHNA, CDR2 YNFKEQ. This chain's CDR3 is CASSQELSSGGQETQYF. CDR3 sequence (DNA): TGTGCCAGCAGCCAAGAACTGTCTAGCGGGGGTCAAGAGACCCAGTACTTC.

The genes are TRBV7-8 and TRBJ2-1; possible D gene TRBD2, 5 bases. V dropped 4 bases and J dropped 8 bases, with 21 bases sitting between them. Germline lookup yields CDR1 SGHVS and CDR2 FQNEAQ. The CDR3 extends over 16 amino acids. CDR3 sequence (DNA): TGTGCCAGCAGCTCTGATGCGAGGGTTTTGGTCGATGAGCAGTTCTTC. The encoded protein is CASSSDARVLVDEQFF.

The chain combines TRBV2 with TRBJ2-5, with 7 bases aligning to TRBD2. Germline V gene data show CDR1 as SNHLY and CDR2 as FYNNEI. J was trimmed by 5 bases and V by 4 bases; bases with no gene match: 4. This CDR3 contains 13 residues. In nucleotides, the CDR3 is TGTGCCAGCAGTGTAGGCGGGAGTGAGACCCAGTACTTC. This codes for CASSVGGSETQYF.

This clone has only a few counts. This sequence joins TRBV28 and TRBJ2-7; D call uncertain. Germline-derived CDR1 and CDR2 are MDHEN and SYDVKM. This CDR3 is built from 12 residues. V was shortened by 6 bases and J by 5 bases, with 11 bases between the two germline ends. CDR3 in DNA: TGTGCCAGCAGCTCCGTATATCACGAGCAGTACTTC. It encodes CASSSVYHEQYF.

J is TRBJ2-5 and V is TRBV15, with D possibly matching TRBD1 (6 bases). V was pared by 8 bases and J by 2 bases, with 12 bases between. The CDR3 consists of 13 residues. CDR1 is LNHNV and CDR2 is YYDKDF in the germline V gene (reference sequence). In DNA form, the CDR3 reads TGTGCCACCGGATACAGGGTTCAAGAGACCCAGTACTTC. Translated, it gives CATGYRVQETQYF.

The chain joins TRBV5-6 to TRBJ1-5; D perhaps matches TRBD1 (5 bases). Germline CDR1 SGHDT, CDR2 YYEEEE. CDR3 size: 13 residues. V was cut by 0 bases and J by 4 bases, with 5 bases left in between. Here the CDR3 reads CASSLGQNQPQHF. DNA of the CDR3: TGTGCCAGCAGCTTGGGACAGAATCAGCCCCAGCATTTT.

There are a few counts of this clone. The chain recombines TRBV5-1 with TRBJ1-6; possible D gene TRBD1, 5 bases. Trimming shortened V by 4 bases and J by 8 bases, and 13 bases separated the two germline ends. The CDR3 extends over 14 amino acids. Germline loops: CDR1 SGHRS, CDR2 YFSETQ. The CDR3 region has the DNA TGCGCCAGCAGCAACTCAGGGTGGGATTCACCCCTCCACTTT. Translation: CASSNSGWDSPLHF.

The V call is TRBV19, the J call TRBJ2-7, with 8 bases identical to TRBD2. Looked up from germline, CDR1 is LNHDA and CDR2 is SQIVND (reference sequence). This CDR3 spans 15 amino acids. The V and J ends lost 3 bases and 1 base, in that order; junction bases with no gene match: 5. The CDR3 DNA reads TGTGCCAGTAGTATTCTAGCGGGTGAGTCCTACGAGCAGTACTTC. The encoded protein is CASSILAGESYEQYF.

The CDR3 DNA reads TGTGCCAGCTCACCTCGGACTAGCGGGAAAACAGATACGCAGTATTTT. The encoded protein is CASSPRTSGKTDTQYF. The V and J genes are TRBV18 and TRBJ2-3; TRBD2 matches at 12 bases. Germline V gene sequence: CDR1 KGHSH, CDR2 LQKENI. J lost 3 bases, V lost 3 bases, and 4 bases had no gene match. The CDR3 length is 16 residues.

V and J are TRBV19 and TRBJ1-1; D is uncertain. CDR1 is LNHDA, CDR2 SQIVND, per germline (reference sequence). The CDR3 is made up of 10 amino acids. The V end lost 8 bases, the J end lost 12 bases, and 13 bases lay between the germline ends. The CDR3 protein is CASGKSGTFF. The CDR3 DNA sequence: TGTGCCAGTGGAAAGTCTGGGACTTTCTTT.

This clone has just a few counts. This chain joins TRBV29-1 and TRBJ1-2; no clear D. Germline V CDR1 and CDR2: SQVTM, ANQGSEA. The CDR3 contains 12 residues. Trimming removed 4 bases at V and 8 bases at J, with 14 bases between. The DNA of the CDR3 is TGCAGCGTTGTATGGCTTCAGTGGGGCTACACCTTC. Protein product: CSVVWLQWGYTF.

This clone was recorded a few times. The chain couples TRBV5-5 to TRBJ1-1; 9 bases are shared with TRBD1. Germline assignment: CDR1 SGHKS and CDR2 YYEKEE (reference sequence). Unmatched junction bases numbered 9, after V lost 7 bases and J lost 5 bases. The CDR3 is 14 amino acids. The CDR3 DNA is TGTGCCAGCTTGGGCGGGACAGGGAGGACTGAAGCTTTCTTT. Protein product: CASLGGTGRTEAFF.

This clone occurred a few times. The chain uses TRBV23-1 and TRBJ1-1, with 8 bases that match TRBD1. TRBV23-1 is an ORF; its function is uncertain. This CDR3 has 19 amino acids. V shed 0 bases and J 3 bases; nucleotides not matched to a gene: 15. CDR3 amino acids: CASSQSSVTGVLVDTEAFF. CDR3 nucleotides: TGCGCCAGCAGTCAATCCTCGGTGACAGGGGTTTTGGTGGACACTGAAGCTTTCTTT.

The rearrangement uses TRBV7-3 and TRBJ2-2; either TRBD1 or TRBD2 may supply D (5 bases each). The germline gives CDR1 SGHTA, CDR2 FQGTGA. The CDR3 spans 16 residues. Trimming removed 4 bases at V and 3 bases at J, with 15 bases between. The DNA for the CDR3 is TGTGCCAGCAGCTCCCTAGGGACCACTTACACCGGGGAGCTGTTTTTT. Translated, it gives CASSSLGTTYTGELFF.

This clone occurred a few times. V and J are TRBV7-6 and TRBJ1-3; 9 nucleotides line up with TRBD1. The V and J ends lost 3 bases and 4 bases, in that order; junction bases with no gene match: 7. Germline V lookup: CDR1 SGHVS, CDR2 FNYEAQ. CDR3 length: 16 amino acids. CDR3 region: CASSFTRTGVGNTIYF. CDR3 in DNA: TGTGCCAGCAGCTTTACAAGGACAGGGGTCGGAAACACCATATATTTT.

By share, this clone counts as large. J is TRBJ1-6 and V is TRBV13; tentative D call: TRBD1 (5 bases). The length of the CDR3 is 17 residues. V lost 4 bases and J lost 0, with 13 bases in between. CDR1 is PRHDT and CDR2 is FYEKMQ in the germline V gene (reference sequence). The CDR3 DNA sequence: TGTGCCAGCAGCTCACTACGGGGGAGCTCCTATAATTCACCCCTCCACTTT. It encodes CASSSLRGSSYNSPLHF.

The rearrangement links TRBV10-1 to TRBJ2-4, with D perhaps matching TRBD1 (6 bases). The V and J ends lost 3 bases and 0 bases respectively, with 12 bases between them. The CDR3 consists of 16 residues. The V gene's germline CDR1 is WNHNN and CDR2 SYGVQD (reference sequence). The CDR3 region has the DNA TGCGCCAGCAGTGATCCAGGGGAACGAGCCAAAAACATTCAGTACTTC. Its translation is CASSDPGERAKNIQYF.

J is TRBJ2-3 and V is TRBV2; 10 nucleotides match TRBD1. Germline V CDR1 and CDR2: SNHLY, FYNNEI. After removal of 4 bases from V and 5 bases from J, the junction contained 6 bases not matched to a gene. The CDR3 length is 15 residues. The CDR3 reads CASSGDRGHGDTQYF. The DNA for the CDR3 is TGTGCCAGCAGTGGCGACAGGGGGCATGGAGATACGCAGTATTTT.

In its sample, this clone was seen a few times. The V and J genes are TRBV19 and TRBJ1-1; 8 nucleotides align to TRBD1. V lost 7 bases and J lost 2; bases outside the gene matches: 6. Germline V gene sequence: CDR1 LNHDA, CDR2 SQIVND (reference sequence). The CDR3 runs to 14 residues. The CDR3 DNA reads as TGTGCCAGTACCTTGGACAGGGCTAACACTGAAGCTTTCTTT. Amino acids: CASTLDRANTEAFF.

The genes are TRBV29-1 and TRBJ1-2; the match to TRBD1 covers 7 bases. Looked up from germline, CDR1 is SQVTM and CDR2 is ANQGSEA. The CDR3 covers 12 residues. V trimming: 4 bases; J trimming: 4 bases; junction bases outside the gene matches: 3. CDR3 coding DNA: TGCAGCGTTGCGGGGACAGCCTATGGCTACACCTTC. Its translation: CSVAGTAYGYTF.

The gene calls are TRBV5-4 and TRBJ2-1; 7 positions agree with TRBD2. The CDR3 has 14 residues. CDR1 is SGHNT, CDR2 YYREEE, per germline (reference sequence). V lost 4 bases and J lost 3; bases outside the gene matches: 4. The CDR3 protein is CASSPGTNYNEQFF. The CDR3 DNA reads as TGTGCCAGCAGCCCCGGGACTAACTACAATGAGCAGTTCTTC.